This TCR beta chain was obtained from a study of T-cell reconstitution after alpha-beta-depleted transplantation in children. For TCRbeta, the library was prepared with unique molecular identifiers. TCRdb called the PCR reads again in MiXCR, with one record for every CDR3 protein. This sample yields about 500,000 distinct CDR3 sequences, of which roughly 33% are seen a single time; around 2.5% belongs to the top ten. There are 14 residues in the CDR3. V was trimmed by 5 bases and J by 2 bases, leaving 11 bases between them. Germline CDR1 SGHAT, CDR2 FQDESV (reference sequence). The chain carries TRBV11-1 and TRBJ2-3; unclear D gene. The sequence was collected from a human donor who donated a stem cell graft to a child with aplastic anemia. The input for sequencing was PBMCs from the stem cell graft donor, taken from the stem cell graft. This CDR3 reads CASSPTDPTDTQYF. The CDR3 DNA follows: TGTGCCAGCAGCCCAACGGACCCCACAGATACGCAGTATTTT.